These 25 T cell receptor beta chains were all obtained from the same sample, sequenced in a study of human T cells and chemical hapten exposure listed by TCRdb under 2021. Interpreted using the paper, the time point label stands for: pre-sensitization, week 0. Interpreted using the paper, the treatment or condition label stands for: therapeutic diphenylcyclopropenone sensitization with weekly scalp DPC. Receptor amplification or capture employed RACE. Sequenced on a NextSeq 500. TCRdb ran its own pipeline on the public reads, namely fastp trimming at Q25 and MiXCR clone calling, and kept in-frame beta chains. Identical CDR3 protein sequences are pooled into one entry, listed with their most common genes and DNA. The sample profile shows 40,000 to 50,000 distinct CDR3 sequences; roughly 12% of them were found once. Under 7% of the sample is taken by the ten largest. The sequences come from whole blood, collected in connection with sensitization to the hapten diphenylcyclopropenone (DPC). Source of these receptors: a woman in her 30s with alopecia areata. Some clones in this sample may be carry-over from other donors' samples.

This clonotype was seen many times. CDR3 loop: CASSSGDYEQYF. CDR3 DNA: TGTGCCAGCAGCTCGGGGGACTACGAGCAGTACTTC. The chain recombines TRBV7-6 with TRBJ2-7; tentatively, D is TRBD2 (6 bases). Germline V lookup: CDR1 SGHVS, CDR2 FNYEAQ. The CDR3 runs 12 residues. Trimming pared 4 bases from V and 3 bases from J, leaving 7 bases between.

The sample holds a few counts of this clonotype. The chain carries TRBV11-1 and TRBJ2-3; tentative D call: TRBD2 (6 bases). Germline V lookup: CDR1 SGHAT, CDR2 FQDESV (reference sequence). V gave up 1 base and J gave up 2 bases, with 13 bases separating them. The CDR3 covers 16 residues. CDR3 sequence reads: CASSLEGGIDTDTQYF. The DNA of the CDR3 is TGTGCCAGCAGCTTAGAGGGCGGGATCGACACAGATACGCAGTATTTT.

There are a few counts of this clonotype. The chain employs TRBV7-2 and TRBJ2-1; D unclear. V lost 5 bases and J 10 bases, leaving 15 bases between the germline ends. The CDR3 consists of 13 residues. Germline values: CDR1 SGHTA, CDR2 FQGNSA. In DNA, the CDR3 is TGTGCCAGCAGCGGTAACCAAGGCAGAGAGCAGTTCTTC. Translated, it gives CASSGNQGREQFF.

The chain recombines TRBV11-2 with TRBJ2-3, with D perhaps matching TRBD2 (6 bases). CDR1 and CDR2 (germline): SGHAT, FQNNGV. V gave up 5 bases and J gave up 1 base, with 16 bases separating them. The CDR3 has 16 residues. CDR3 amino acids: CASSLDEGGGTDTQYF. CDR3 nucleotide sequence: TGTGCCAGCAGCCTCGACGAGGGAGGAGGCACAGATACGCAGTATTTT.

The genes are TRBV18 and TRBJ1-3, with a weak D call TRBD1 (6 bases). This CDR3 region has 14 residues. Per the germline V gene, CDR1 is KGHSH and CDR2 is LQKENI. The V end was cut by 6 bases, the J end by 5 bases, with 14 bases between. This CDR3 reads CASSEDRIRNTIYF. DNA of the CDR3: TGTGCCAGCTCCGAAGACAGGATCCGAAACACCATATATTTT.

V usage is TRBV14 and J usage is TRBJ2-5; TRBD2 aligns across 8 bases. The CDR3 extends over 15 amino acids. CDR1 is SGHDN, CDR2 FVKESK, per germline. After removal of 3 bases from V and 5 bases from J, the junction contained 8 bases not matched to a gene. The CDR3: CASSQRTSKMETQYF. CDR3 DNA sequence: TGTGCCAGCAGCCAGCGGACTAGCAAAATGGAGACCCAGTACTTC.

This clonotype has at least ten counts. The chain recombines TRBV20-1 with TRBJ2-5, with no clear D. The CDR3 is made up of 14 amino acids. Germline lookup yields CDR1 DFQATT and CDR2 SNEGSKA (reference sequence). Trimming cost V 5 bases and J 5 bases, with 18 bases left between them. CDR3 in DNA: TGCAGTGCTCCATCCGGTGGGATGATTGAGACCCAGTACTTC. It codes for CSAPSGGMIETQYF.

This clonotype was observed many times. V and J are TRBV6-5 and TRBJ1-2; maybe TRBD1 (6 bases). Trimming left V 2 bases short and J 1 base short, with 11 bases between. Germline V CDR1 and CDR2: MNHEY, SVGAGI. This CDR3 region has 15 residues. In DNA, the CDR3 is TGTGCCAGCAGTTACCAGACAGGCGGTAACTATGGCTACACCTTC. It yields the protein CASSYQTGGNYGYTF.

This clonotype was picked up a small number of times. The CDR3 DNA sequence: TGTGCCAGCAGCTTGCTTGGAAACACCATATATTTT. It yields the protein CASSLLGNTIYF. This chain links TRBV5-5 with TRBJ1-3; D gene uncertain. The length of the CDR3 is 12 residues. V was clipped by 1 base and J by 3 bases, with 2 bases between them. Germline CDR1 and CDR2: SGHKS and YYEKEE (reference sequence).

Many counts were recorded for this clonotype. The CDR3 DNA is TGTGCCAGCTCACCAAGGGGACAGGGGAAGAATGAGCAGTTCTTC. Amino acids: CASSPRGQGKNEQFF. The chain employs TRBV18 and TRBJ2-1, with 10 nucleotides matching TRBD1. The CDR3 runs 15 residues. The germline gives CDR1 KGHSH, CDR2 LQKENI. V was pared by 2 bases and J by 7 bases, with 5 bases of the junction left unmatched.

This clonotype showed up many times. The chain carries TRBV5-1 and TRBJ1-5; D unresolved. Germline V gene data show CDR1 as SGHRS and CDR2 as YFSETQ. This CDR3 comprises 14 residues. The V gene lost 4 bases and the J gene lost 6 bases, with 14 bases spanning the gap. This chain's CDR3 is CASSINPGSQPQHF. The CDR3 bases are TGCGCCAGCAGCATTAACCCGGGTTCTCAGCCCCAGCATTTT.

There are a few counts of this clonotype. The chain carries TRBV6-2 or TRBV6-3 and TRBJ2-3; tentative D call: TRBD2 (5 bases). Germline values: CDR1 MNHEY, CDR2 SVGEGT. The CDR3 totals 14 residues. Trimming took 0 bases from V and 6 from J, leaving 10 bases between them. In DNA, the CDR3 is TGTGCCAGCAGTTACTCGACTATAGAGGATACGCAGTATTTT. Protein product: CASSYSTIEDTQYF.

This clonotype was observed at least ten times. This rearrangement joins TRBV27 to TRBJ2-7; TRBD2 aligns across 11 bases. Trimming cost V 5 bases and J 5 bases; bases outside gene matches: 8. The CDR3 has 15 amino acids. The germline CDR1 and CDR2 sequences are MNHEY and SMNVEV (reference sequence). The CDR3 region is CASSPRLAGGNEQYF. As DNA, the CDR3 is TGTGCCAGCAGTCCGCGATTAGCGGGAGGGAACGAGCAGTACTTC.

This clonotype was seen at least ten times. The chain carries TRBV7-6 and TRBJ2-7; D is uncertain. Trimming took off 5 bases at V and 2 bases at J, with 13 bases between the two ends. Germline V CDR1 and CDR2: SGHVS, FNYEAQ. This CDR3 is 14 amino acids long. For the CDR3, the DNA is TGTGCCAGCAGCCCACCAGACCTTGCCTACGAGCAGTACTTC. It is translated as CASSPPDLAYEQYF.

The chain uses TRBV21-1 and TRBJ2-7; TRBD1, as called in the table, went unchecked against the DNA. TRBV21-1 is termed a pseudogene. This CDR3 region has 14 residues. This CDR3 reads CASSFTRAGYEQYF. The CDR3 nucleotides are TGTGCCAGCAGCTTTACTAGGGCGGGGTACGAGCAGTACTTC.

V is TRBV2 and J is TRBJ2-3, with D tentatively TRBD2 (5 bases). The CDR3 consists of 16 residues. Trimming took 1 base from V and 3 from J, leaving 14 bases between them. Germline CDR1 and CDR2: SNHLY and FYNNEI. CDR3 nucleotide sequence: TGTGCCAGCAGTGAAGGGAGGTCTAGCAGAACAGATACGCAGTATTTT. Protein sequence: CASSEGRSSRTDTQYF.

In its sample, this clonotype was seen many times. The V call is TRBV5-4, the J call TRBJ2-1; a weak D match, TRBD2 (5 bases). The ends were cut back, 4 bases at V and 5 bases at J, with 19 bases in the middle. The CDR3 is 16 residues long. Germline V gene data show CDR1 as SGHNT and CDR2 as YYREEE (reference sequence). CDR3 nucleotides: TGTGCCAGCAGCCGTCCCACCAGCGGCCATGACAATGAGCAGTTCTTC. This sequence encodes CASSRPTSGHDNEQFF.

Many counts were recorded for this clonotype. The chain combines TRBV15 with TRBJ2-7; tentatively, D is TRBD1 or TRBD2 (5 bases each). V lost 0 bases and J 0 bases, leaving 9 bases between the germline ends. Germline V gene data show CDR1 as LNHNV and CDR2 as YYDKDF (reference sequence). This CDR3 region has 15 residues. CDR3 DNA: TGTGCCACCAGCAGAGAGGGGACGGCCTCCTACGAGCAGTACTTC. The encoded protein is CATSREGTASYEQYF. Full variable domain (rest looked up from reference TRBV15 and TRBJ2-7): DAMVIQNPRYQVTQFGKPVTLSCSQTLNHNVMYWYQQKSSQAPKLLFHYYDKDFNNEADTPDNFQSRRPNTSFCFLDIRSPGLGDTAMYLCATSREGTASYEQYFGPGTRLTVT.

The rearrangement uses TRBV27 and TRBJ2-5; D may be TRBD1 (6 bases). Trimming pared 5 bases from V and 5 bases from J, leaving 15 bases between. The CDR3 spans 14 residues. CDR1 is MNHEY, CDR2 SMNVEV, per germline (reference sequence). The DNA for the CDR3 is TGTGCCAGCAGTCCAAACAGGGTCCGGGAGACCCAGTACTTC. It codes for CASSPNRVRETQYF.

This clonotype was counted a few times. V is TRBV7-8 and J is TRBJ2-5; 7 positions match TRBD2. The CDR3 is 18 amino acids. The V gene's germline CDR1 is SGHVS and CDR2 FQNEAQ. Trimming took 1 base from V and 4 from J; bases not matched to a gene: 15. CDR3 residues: CASSLGASGFLRGETQYF. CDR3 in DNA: TGTGCCAGCAGCTTAGGGGCTAGCGGATTCCTTAGGGGAGAGACCCAGTACTTC.

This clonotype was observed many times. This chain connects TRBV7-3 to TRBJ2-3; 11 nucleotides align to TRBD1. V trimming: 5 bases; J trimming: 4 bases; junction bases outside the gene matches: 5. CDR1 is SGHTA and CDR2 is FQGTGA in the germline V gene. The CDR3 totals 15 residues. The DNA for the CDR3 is TGTGCCAGCAGCCGCCGGGACAGGGGGGCAGATACGCAGTATTTT. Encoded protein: CASSRRDRGADTQYF.

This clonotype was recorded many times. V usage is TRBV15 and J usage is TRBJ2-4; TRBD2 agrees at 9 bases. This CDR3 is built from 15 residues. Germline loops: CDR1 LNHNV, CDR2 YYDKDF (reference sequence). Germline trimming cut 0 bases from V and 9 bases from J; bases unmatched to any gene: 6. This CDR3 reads CATSRERAGGGIQYF. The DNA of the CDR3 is TGTGCCACCAGCAGAGAGCGGGCGGGAGGGGGCATTCAGTACTTC.

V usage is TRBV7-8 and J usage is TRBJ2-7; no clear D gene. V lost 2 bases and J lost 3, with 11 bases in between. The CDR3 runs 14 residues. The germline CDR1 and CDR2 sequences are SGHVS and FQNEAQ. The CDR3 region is CASSLRLALYEQYF. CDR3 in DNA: TGTGCCAGCAGCTTAAGGTTAGCCCTCTACGAGCAGTACTTC.

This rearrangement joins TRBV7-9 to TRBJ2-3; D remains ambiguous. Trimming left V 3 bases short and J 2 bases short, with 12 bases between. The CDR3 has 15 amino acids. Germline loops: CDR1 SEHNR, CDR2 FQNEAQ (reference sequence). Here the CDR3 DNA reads TGTGCCAGCAGCTTGTCTCAAGTTCTCACAGATACGCAGTATTTT. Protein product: CASSLSQVLTDTQYF.

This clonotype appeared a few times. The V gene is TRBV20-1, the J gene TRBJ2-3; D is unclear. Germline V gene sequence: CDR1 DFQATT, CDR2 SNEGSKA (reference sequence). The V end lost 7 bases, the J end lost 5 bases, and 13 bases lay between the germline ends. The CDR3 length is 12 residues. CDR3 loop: CSGGKLRDTQYF. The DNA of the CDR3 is TGCAGTGGTGGGAAGCTTCGAGATACGCAGTATTTT.